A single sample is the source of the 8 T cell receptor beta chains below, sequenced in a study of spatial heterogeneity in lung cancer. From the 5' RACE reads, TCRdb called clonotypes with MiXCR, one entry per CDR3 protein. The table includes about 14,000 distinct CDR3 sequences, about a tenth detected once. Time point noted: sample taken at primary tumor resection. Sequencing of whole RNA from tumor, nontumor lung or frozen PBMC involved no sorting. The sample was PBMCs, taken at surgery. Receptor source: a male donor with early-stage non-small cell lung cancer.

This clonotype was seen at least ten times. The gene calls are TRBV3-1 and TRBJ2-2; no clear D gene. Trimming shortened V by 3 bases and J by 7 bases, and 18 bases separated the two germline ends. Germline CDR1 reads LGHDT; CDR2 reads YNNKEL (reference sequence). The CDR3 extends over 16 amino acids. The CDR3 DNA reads TGTGCCAGCAGCCAGTCCGAACTTTCGGGTGGCGGGGAGCTGTTTTTT. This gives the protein CASSQSELSGGGELFF. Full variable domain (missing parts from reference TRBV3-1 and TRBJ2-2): DTAVSQTPKYLVTQMGNDKSIKCEQNLGHDTMYWYKQDSKKFLKIMFSYNNKELIINETVPNRFSPKSPDKAHLNLHINSLELGDSAVYFCASSQSELSGGGELFFGEGSRLTVL.

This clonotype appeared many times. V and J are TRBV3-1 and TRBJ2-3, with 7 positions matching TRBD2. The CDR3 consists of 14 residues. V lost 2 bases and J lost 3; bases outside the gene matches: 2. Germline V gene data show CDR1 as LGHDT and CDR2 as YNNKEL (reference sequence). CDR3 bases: TGTGCCAGCAGCCAAATCGGGAGGACAGATACGCAGTATTTT. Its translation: CASSQIGRTDTQYF.

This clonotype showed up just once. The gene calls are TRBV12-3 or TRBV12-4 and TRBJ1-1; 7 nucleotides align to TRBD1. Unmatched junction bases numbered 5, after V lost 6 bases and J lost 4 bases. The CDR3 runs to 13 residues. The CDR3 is CASRETGPTEAFF. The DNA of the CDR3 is TGTGCCAGCAGGGAGACAGGGCCCACTGAAGCTTTCTTT.

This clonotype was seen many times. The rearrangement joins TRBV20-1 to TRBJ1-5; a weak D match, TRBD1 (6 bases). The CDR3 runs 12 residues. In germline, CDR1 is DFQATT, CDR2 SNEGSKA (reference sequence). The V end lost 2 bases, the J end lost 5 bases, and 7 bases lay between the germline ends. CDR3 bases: TGCAGTGCTAGAAGGGGGGATCAGCCCCAGCATTTT. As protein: CSARRGDQPQHF.

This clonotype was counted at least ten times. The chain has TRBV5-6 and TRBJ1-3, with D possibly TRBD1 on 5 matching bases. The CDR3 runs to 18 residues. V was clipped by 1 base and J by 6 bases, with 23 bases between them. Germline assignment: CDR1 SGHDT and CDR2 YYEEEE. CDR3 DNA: TGTGCCAGCAGCTTGTGGGGGATCGGGAACTTCGTGAAAAACACCATATATTTT. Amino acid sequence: CASSLWGIGNFVKNTIYF.

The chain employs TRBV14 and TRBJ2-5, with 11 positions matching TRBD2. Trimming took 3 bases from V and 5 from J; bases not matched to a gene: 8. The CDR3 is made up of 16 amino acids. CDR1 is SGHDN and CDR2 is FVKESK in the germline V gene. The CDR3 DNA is TGTGCCAGCAGCCAGGGGAAGACTAGCGGGACGGAGACCCAGTACTTC. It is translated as CASSQGKTSGTETQYF.

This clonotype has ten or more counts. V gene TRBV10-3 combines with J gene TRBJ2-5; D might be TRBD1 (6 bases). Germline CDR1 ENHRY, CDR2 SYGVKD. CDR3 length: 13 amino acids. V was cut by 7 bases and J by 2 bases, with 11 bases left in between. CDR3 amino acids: CAIKPTGQETQYF. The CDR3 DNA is TGTGCCATCAAGCCGACAGGACAAGAGACCCAGTACTTC.

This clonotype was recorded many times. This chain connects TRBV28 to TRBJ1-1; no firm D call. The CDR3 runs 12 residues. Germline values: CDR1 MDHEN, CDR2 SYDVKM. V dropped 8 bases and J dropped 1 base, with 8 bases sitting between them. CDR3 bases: TGTGCCAGCGAGGCCCCGAACACTGAAGCTTTCTTT. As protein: CASEAPNTEAFF.